Following are 32 T cell receptor beta chains from one sample sequenced in a study of T cell changes during pregnancy in multiple sclerosis. Data came from immunoSEQ multiplex PCR; TCRdb stores just in-frame clones and leaves some out. The data hold under 95,000 clones, with just under 95% observed a single time. Source: peripheral blood, taken in the second trimester of pregnancy. The receptors derive from a female donor with multiple sclerosis, enrolled in a pregnancy study.

This clone showed up just a few times. This chain joins TRBV19 and TRBJ1-2, with D unresolved. This CDR3 is built from 13 residues. The V gene's germline CDR1 is LNHDA and CDR2 SQIVND (reference sequence). Trimming stripped 8 bases from V and 1 base from J, with 11 bases between. Here the CDR3 reads CASGARSNYGYTF. CDR3 DNA: TGTGCCAGTGGAGCTAGAAGTAACTATGGCTACACCTTC.

There are many counts of this clone. This chain joins TRBV15 and TRBJ1-4; tentative D call: TRBD1 (6 bases). The CDR3 is 15 amino acids. The germline V and J ends were trimmed by 0 bases and 7 bases, with 12 bases remaining between them. Germline values: CDR1 LNHNV, CDR2 YYDKDF (reference sequence). The CDR3 loop reads CATSREGQGSEKLFF. CDR3 bases: TGTGCCACCAGCAGAGAAGGGCAGGGGAGTGAAAAACTGTTTTTT.

This rearrangement joins TRBV21-1 to TRBJ1-2; the table's TRBD1 call for D was not verified on the DNA. TRBV21-1 is given as a pseudogene. The CDR3 consists of 14 residues. The CDR3 sequence is CASSKKGTAYGYTF. The CDR3 coding sequence is TGTGCCAGCAGCAAAAAGGGGACAGCCTATGGCTACACCTTC.

J is TRBJ1-1 and V is TRBV6-5; D is uncertain. The CDR3 has 12 residues. Per the germline V gene, CDR1 is MNHEY and CDR2 is SVGAGI. V lost 6 bases and J 0 bases, leaving 5 bases between the germline ends. The CDR3 is CASRGVNTEAFF. The DNA for the CDR3 is TGTGCCAGCAGAGGAGTGAACACTGAAGCTTTCTTT.

V gene TRBV4-1 combines with J gene TRBJ2-7; TRBD2 agrees at 9 bases. V gave up 4 bases and J gave up 3 bases; unmatched junction bases: 7. CDR1 and CDR2 from the germline V gene are MGHRA and YSYEKL. This CDR3 is built from 15 residues. The CDR3 sequence: CASSPGRGGVYEQYF. CDR3 nucleotides: TGCGCCAGCAGCCCTGGGCGGGGGGGGGTCTACGAGCAGTACTTC.

This chain uses TRBV5-1 with TRBJ1-6; D unclear. Trimming stripped 0 bases from V and 3 bases from J, with 7 bases between. Germline V CDR1 and CDR2: SGHRS, YFSETQ. The CDR3 length is 15 residues. CDR3 in amino acids: CASSLEGLYNSPLHF. Written as DNA, the CDR3 is TGCGCCAGCAGCTTGGAAGGACTCTATAATTCACCCCTCCACTTT.

This chain links TRBV29-1 with TRBJ1-1; tentative D call: TRBD1 (6 bases). Germline V CDR1 and CDR2: SQVTM, ANQGSEA. V was trimmed by 7 bases and J by 1 base, leaving 13 bases between them. The CDR3 is 13 residues long. CDR3 in DNA: TGCAGCGCCCGGGGGGGGGCGAACACTGAAGCTTTCTTT. Translated: CSARGGANTEAFF.

The rearrangement links TRBV29-1 to TRBJ2-5; a weak D match, TRBD2 (6 bases). This CDR3 spans 12 amino acids. Trimming pared 6 bases from V and 4 bases from J, leaving 12 bases between. CDR1 is SQVTM and CDR2 is ANQGSEA in the germline V gene. Here the CDR3 DNA reads TGCAGCGTCCAGACTAGTCTAGAGACCCAGTACTTC. This translates into CSVQTSLETQYF.

CDR3 amino acids: CASSVTGTDNTEAFF. The CDR3 DNA sequence: TGTGCCAGCAGCGTGACCGGGACAGATAACACTGAAGCTTTCTTT. J is TRBJ1-1 and V is TRBV6-1; 7 bases match TRBD1. After removal of 6 bases from V and 2 bases from J, the junction contained 9 bases not matched to a gene. CDR1 is MNHNS and CDR2 is SASEGT in the germline V gene. The CDR3 loop spans 15 amino acids.

The rearrangement uses TRBV2 and TRBJ1-5; D not resolved. The germline gives CDR1 SNHLY, CDR2 FYNNEI. The CDR3 extends over 13 amino acids. V was pared by 6 bases and J by 7 bases, with 13 bases between. DNA of the CDR3: TGTGCCAGCAGAGGATCAACCGGGCAGCCCCAGCATTTT. It translates to CASRGSTGQPQHF.

The V gene is TRBV6-1, the J gene TRBJ1-2; TRBD1 matches 9 bases. V lost 2 bases and J lost 8; bases outside the gene matches: 24. The CDR3 runs to 20 residues. From germline, CDR1 is MNHNS and CDR2 SASEGT. The DNA of the CDR3 is TGTGCCAGCAGTGAACGTGGCCGTAACATTGTGGGGACAGGGTTTCAAGGCTACACCTTC. Its translation: CASSERGRNIVGTGFQGYTF.

The chain carries TRBV13 and TRBJ1-1, with D perhaps matching TRBD1 (5 bases). The CDR3 extends over 16 amino acids. The ends were cut back, 2 bases at V and 1 base at J, with 14 bases in the middle. Germline values: CDR1 PRHDT, CDR2 FYEKMQ (reference sequence). The CDR3 reads CASSLFTGLRNTEAFF. The CDR3 nucleotides are TGTGCCAGCAGCTTATTCACGGGACTCAGGAACACTGAAGCTTTCTTT. Full variable domain (missing parts from reference TRBV13 and TRBJ1-1): AAGVIQSPRHLIKEKRETATLKCYPIPRHDTVYWYQQGPGQDPQFLISFYEKMQSDKGSIPDRFSAQQFSDYHSELNMSSLELGDSALYFCASSLFTGLRNTEAFFGQGTRLTVV.

V gene TRBV5-1 combines with J gene TRBJ1-2, with D perhaps TRBD1 (6 bases). In germline, CDR1 is SGHRS, CDR2 YFSETQ. V was trimmed by 4 bases and J by 6 bases, leaving 7 bases between them. CDR3 length equals 11 residues. The CDR3 spells CASSHRDGYTF. As DNA, the CDR3 is TGCGCCAGCAGCCACAGGGATGGCTACACCTTC.

The rearrangement links TRBV9 to TRBJ1-2; 10 bases line up with TRBD1. CDR3 length equals 17 residues. Trimming at V came to 2 bases and at J to 4 bases, leaving 11 bases not matched to a gene. CDR1 and CDR2 from the germline V gene are SGDLS and YYNGEE. For the CDR3, the DNA is TGTGCCAGCAGCGTGAAAATGGGGGACAGGGGCTCCTATGGCTACACCTTC. Its translation: CASSVKMGDRGSYGYTF.

This chain uses TRBV29-1 with TRBJ2-7; TRBD2 matches 9 bases. With V trimmed by 4 bases and J by 6 bases, 7 bases remained unmatched. Germline CDR1 and CDR2: SQVTM and ANQGSEA. The CDR3 consists of 13 residues. CDR3 sequence (DNA): TGCAGCGTTGGGCTAGCGGGAACGGCCGAGCAGTACTTC. Amino acids: CSVGLAGTAEQYF.

The CDR3 loop is CAWANGLDYEQYF. The CDR3, as DNA: TGTGCCTGGGCTAACGGACTTGACTACGAGCAGTACTTC. The chain combines TRBV30 with TRBJ2-7; D is possibly TRBD2 (5 bases). V was clipped by 5 bases and J by 3 bases, with 14 bases between them. CDR1 is GTSNPN and CDR2 is SVGIG in the germline V gene (reference sequence). This CDR3 has 13 amino acids.

The rearrangement links TRBV7-9 to TRBJ1-2; TRBD1 might be the D (6 bases). This CDR3 comprises 15 residues. V gave up 1 base and J gave up 4 bases, with 13 bases separating them. From germline, CDR1 is SEHNR and CDR2 FQNEAQ (reference sequence). The CDR3 sequence: CASSLVMPGAYGYTF. CDR3 nucleotide sequence: TGTGCCAGCAGCTTAGTCATGCCAGGGGCCTATGGCTACACCTTC.

The gene calls are TRBV6-4 and TRBJ2-3, with 7 positions matching TRBD1. Looked up from germline, CDR1 is MRHNA and CDR2 is SNTAGT. The V gene end was trimmed by 0 bases and the J gene end by 2 bases; junction bases not matched to a gene: 5. The CDR3 sequence is 16 residues long. CDR3 nucleotide sequence: TGTGCCAGCAGTGACTCGGCAGGGGGTGCCACAGATACGCAGTATTTT. It is translated as CASSDSAGGATDTQYF.

This chain joins TRBV19 and TRBJ1-2; no definite D call. CDR3 length equals 14 residues. Germline CDR1 LNHDA, CDR2 SQIVND (reference sequence). The V end lost 4 bases, the J end lost 2 bases, and 11 bases lay between the germline ends. The CDR3 region is CASSTASANYGYTF. As DNA, the CDR3 is TGTGCCAGTAGTACGGCCAGCGCGAACTATGGCTACACCTTC.

The chain is built from TRBV5-1 and TRBJ2-1; D may be TRBD2 (6 bases). This CDR3 has 15 residues. The V end was cut by 3 bases, the J end by 5 bases, with 15 bases between. CDR1 is SGHRS, CDR2 YFSETQ, per germline. CDR3 in amino acids: CASSWRASDDNEQFF. The CDR3, as DNA: TGCGCCAGCAGCTGGCGGGCTAGCGACGACAATGAGCAGTTCTTC.

The chain combines TRBV25-1 with TRBJ2-5; maybe TRBD2 (6 bases). CDR3 size: 17 residues. Trimming cost V 3 bases and J 1 base, with 18 bases left between them. Germline V gene lookup returns CDR1 MGHDK and CDR2 SYGVNS. The CDR3 loop is CASSDPSRDLIQETQYF. The CDR3 DNA follows: TGTGCCAGCAGTGACCCATCCCGGGACTTAATCCAAGAGACCCAGTACTTC.

The gene calls are TRBV5-5 and TRBJ1-2; D might be TRBD1 (5 bases). The CDR3 runs 15 residues. CDR1 and CDR2 from the germline V gene are SGHKS and YYEKEE (reference sequence). The ends were cut back, 4 bases at V and 3 bases at J, with 16 bases in the middle. The CDR3 region has the DNA TGTGCCAGCAGCCAAATGGGGAGGGGACACTATGGCTACACCTTC. It is translated as CASSQMGRGHYGYTF. Full variable domain (outside the CDR3, taken from reference TRBV5-5 and TRBJ1-2): DAGVTQSPTHLIKTRGQQVTLRCSPISGHKSVSWYQQVLGQGPQFIFQYYEKEERGRGNFPDRFSARQFPNYSSELNVNALLLGDSALYLCASSQMGRGHYGYTFGSGTRLTVV.

This chain uses TRBV18 with TRBJ2-7; possibly TRBD2 for D (5 bases). Trimming took 0 bases from V and 3 from J, leaving 15 bases between them. Germline V CDR1 and CDR2: KGHSH, LQKENI. This CDR3 comprises 16 residues. CDR3 region: CASSPPSAGSYYEQYF. The CDR3 DNA is TGTGCCAGCTCACCACCGTCGGCGGGCAGCTACTACGAGCAGTACTTC.

The CDR3 region has the DNA TGTGCCAGCAGTCTGGACAGGGGGCGAGGAAACACCATATATTTT. Protein product: CASSLDRGRGNTIYF. The V gene is TRBV6-6, the J gene TRBJ1-3; 11 nucleotides match TRBD1. The germline V gene has CDR1 MNHNY and CDR2 SVGAGI (reference sequence). The CDR3 sequence is 15 residues long. V dropped 5 bases and J dropped 4; count of bases not matched to a gene: 4.

The genes are TRBV19 and TRBJ1-6; 9 bases align to TRBD1. From germline, CDR1 is LNHDA and CDR2 SQIVND (reference sequence). V lost 4 bases and J lost 8; bases outside the gene matches: 3. This CDR3 spans 14 amino acids. The CDR3 DNA sequence: TGTGCCAGTAGTAGAGGACAGGGGTATTCACCCCTCCACTTT. Amino acids: CASSRGQGYSPLHF.

In nucleotides, the CDR3 is TGTGCCAGCAGCTTCCCGACAGCCTCTGGAAACACCATATATTTT. It yields the protein CASSFPTASGNTIYF. J is TRBJ1-3 and V is TRBV13; D is possibly TRBD1 (5 bases). Germline V gives CDR1 PRHDT, CDR2 FYEKMQ (reference sequence). This CDR3 contains 15 residues. Trimming removed 3 bases at V and 0 bases at J, with 9 bases between. Full variable domain (rest looked up from reference TRBV13 and TRBJ1-3): AAGVIQSPRHLIKEKRETATLKCYPIPRHDTVYWYQQGPGQDPQFLISFYEKMQSDKGSIPDRFSAQQFSDYHSELNMSSLELGDSALYFCASSFPTASGNTIYFGEGSWLTVV.

This chain joins TRBV18 and TRBJ2-7; 9 positions match TRBD1. Germline lookup yields CDR1 KGHSH and CDR2 LQKENI. J was trimmed by 3 bases and V by 4 bases; bases with no gene match: 7. The CDR3 length is 15 residues. The DNA for the CDR3 is TGTGCCAGCTCACTTACAGGGGGCGGGAACTACGAGCAGTACTTC. It codes for CASSLTGGGNYEQYF. The full variable domain, in which reference TRBV18 and TRBJ2-7 provide the parts outside the CDR3, is NAGVMQNPRHLVRRRGQEARLRCSPMKGHSHVYWYRQLPEEGLKFMVYLQKENIIDESGMPKERFSAEFPKEGPSILRIQQVVRGDSAAYFCASSLTGGGNYEQYFGPGTRLTVT.

J is TRBJ1-1 and V is TRBV7-8; 8 nucleotides agree with TRBD1. The CDR3 loop spans 15 amino acids. Germline trimming cut 7 bases from V and 1 base from J; bases unmatched to any gene: 8. The germline gives CDR1 SGHVS, CDR2 FQNEAQ. The CDR3 sequence: CASNHRTGTNTEAFF. Here the CDR3 DNA reads TGTGCCAGCAACCATAGGACAGGGACGAACACTGAAGCTTTCTTT.

CDR3 DNA sequence: TGTGCCATCAGTGAGGACAGGGACGGTAACTATGGCTACACCTTC. Translated, it gives CAISEDRDGNYGYTF. The chain links TRBV10-3 to TRBJ1-2, with 7 bases fitting TRBD1. This CDR3 spans 15 amino acids. Germline values: CDR1 ENHRY, CDR2 SYGVKD. V was clipped by 2 bases and J by 1 base; unmatched bases: 4.

This chain uses TRBV7-2 with TRBJ1-3, with TRBD1 as a possible D gene (5 bases). The CDR3 sequence is 15 residues long. CDR1 and CDR2 (germline): SGHTA, FQGNSA. Trimming left V 5 bases short and J 0 bases short, with 11 bases between. The CDR3 is CASSRDSSSGNTIYF. CDR3 coding DNA: TGTGCCAGCAGCCGAGACAGCTCCTCTGGAAACACCATATATTTT.

The CDR3 DNA reads as TGTGCCAGCAGCGGCCCCCAGGGGGAGACCCAGTACTTC. It encodes CASSGPQGETQYF. The chain carries TRBV5-6 and TRBJ2-5, with a tentative D call TRBD1 (6 bases). V was cut by 4 bases and J by 5 bases, with 12 bases left in between. Germline V gene data show CDR1 as SGHDT and CDR2 as YYEEEE. The CDR3 contains 13 residues.

This rearrangement joins TRBV6-6 to TRBJ2-5; 10 bases line up with TRBD2. Unmatched junction bases numbered 3, after V lost 6 bases and J lost 5 bases. Germline CDR1 and CDR2: MNHNY and SVGAGI (reference sequence). The CDR3 has 13 residues. CDR3 sequence: CASRPGLAETQYF. The CDR3 DNA is TGTGCCAGCAGGCCGGGACTAGCGGAGACCCAGTACTTC.